The sequence of this T cell receptor beta chain was determined in a study of blood T cell repertoires in COVID-19. Only in-frame clones appear in the TCRdb table, and some are missing; sequencing was by immunoSEQ multiplex PCR. The table lists 90,000 to 130,000 clones, around 86% of them singletons. The CDR3 loop spans 14 amino acids. V was pared by 2 bases and J by 2 bases, with 8 bases between. Germline assignment: CDR1 MGHDK and CDR2 SYGVNS. The sample comprised peripheral blood. The chain combines TRBV25-1 with TRBJ2-3; D is undetermined. The sequence came from a man aged 65 to 85 with acute or convalescent COVID-19. In DNA form, the CDR3 reads TGTGCCAGCAGTGAAGGAGCCCTCACAGATACGCAGTATTTT. Translated: CASSEGALTDTQYF.